This T cell receptor (beta chain) is drawn from a study of somatic mutations in cytotoxic T cells in rheumatoid arthritis. Study as a whole: Selected T-cell populations stained with V beta antibodies were isolated by flow sorting to nearly 100% purity; these included V beta1+ cells subjected to TCRB sequencing.

This table comes from immunoSEQ multiplex PCR, and its TCRdb copy is limited to in-frame clones, with some not included. The sample consists of around 19,000 clones, approximately 67% of them appearing once. The length of the CDR3 is 12 residues. V was cut by 2 bases and J by 2 bases, with 4 bases left in between. Germline-derived CDR1 and CDR2 are MNHEY and SVGAGI. The chain combines TRBV6-5 with TRBJ2-7; the D is unclear. Sequenced input: CD8+ T cells sorted from blood. This receptor was taken from an adult with rheumatoid arthritis. Written as DNA, the CDR3 is TGTGCCAGCAGTTACGGCCCCTACGAGCAGTACTTC. Protein sequence: CASSYGPYEQYF.